This entry concerns a single T cell receptor (delta chain). The entry originates in a study of gamma-delta T cells after stem cell transplantation. TCRdb processed the RT-PCR reads again with the CATT caller. This repertoire shows over 1,000 delta-chain clones, approximately 9% found once; its top ten account for 64%. With 6 bases clipped from V and 0 bases from J, the junction kept 12 bases outside the gene matches. CDR1 and CDR2 from the germline V gene are GEAIGNYY and EKD. This CDR3 has 18 residues. The V and J genes are TRDV2 and TRDJ1; the match to TRDD3 covers 13 bases. The sequence was collected from a human donor. It is not recorded whose cells these are; they may come from a transplant donor. Sequenced: gamma-delta T cells. Written as DNA, the CDR3 is TGTGCCTGTAACGTACTGGGGGATACGCGGGGATACACCGATAAACTCATCTTT. This translates into CACNVLGDTRGYTDKLIF.